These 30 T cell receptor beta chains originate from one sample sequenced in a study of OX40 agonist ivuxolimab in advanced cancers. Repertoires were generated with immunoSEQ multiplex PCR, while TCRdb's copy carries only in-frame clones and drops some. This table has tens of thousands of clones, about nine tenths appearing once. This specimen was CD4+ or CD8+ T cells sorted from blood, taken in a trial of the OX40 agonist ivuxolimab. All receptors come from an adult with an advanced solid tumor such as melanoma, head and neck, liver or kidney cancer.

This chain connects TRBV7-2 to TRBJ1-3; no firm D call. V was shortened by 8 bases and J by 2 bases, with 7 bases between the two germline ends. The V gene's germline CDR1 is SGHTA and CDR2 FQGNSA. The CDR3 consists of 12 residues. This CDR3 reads CASSPAGNTIYF. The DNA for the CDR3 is TGTGCCAGCTCACCCGCTGGAAACACCATATATTTT.

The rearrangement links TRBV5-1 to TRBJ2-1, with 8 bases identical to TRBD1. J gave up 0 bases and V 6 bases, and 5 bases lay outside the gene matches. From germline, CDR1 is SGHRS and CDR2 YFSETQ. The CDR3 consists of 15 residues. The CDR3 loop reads CASIAGTGSYNEQFF. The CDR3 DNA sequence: TGCGCCAGCATCGCCGGGACAGGCTCCTACAATGAGCAGTTCTTC.

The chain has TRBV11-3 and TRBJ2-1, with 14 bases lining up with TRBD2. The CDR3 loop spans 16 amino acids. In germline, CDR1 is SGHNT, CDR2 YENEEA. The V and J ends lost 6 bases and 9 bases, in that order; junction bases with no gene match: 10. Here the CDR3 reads CASRPTGTSGSGEQFF. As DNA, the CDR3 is TGTGCCAGCAGGCCTACCGGGACTAGCGGGAGTGGTGAGCAGTTCTTC.

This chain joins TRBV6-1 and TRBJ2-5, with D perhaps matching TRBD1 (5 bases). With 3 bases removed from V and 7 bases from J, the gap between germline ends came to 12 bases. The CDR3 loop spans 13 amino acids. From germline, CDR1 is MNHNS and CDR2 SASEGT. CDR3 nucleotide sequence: TGTGCCAGCAGTGACAGGGATAGTCGGACCCAGTACTTC. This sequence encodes CASSDRDSRTQYF.

The CDR3 spells CASSESVGLAGVRQYF. The CDR3 bases are TGTGCCAGCAGTGAATCGGTCGGTCTAGCGGGAGTTAGGCAGTACTTC. The genes are TRBV25-1 and TRBJ2-7; 10 nucleotides line up with TRBD2. The CDR3 runs 16 residues. V lost 1 base, J lost 9 bases, and 12 bases stayed unmatched. Germline V gene sequence: CDR1 MGHDK, CDR2 SYGVNS.

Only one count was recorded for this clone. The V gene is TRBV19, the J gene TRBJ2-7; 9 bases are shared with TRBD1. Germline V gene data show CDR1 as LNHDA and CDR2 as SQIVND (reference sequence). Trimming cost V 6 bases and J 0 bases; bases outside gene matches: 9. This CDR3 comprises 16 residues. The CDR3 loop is CASRNPGTGSSYEQYF. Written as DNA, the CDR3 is TGTGCCAGTAGGAATCCCGGGACAGGGAGCTCCTACGAGCAGTACTTC.

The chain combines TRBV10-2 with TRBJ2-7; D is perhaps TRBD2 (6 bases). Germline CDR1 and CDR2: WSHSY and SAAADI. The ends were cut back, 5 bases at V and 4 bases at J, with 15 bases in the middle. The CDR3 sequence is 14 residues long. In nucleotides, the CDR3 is TGCGCCAGCAGTCCCATTGCGGGGTCGTACGAGCAGTACTTC. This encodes CASSPIAGSYEQYF.

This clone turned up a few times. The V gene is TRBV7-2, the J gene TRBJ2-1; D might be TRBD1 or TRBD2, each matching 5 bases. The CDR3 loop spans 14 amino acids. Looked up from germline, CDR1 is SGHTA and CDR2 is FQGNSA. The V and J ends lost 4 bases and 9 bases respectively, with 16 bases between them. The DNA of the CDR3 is TGTGCCAGCAGCTACCTCGGGACCTGGGGTGAGCAGTTCTTC. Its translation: CASSYLGTWGEQFF.

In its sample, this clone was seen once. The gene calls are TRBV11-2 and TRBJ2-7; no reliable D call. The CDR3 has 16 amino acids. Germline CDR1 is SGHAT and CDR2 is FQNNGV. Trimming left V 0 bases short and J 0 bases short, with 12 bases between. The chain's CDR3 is CASSLDWPAHSYEQYF. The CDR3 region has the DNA TGTGCCAGCAGCTTAGATTGGCCAGCCCACTCCTACGAGCAGTACTTC. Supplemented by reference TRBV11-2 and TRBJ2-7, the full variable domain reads EAGVAQSPRYKIIEKRQSVAFWCNPISGHATLYWYQQILGQGPKLLIQFQNNGVVDDSQLPKDRFSAERLKGVDSTLKIQPAKLEDSAVYLCASSLDWPAHSYEQYFGPGTRLTVT.

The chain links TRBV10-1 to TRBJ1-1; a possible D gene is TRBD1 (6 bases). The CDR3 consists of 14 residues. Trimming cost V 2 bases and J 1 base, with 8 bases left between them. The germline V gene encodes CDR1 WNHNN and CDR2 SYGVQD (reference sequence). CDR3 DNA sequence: TGCGCCAGCAGTGAGCAGGGGTCGAACACTGAAGCTTTCTTT. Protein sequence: CASSEQGSNTEAFF.

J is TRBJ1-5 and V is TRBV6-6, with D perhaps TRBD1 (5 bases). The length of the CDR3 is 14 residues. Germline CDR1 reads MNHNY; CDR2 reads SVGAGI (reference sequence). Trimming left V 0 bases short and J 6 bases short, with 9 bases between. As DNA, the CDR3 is TGTGCCAGCAGTTACTCTGAGGGGATTCAGCCCCAGCATTTT. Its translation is CASSYSEGIQPQHF.

CDR3 nucleotide sequence: TGCAGCGTTGCAGGGAACTCCTACGAGCAGTACTTC. Translation: CSVAGNSYEQYF. The chain is built from TRBV29-1 and TRBJ2-7, with a weak D call TRBD1 (5 bases). Trimming removed 4 bases from V and 0 bases from J, with 7 bases in between. Per germline, CDR1 SQVTM and CDR2 ANQGSEA. This CDR3 is 12 amino acids long.

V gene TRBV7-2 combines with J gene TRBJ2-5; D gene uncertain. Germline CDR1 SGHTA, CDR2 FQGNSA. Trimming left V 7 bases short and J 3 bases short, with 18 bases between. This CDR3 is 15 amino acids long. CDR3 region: CASKLSLLAEETQYF. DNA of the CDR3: TGTGCCAGCAAGCTGTCACTGCTCGCGGAAGAGACCCAGTACTTC. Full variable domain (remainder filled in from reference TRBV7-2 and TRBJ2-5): GAGVSQSPSNKVTEKGKDVELRCDPISGHTALYWYRQSLGQGLEFLIYFQGNSAPDKSGLPSDRFSAERTGGSVSTLTIQRTQQEDSAVYLCASKLSLLAEETQYFGPGTRLLVL.

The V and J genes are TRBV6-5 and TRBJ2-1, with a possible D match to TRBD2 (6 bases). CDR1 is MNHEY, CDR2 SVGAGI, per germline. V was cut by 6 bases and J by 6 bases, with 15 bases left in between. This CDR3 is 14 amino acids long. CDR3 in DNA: TGTGCCAGCAGCAAAGGACTACCCCTCAATGAGCAGTTCTTC. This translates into CASSKGLPLNEQFF.

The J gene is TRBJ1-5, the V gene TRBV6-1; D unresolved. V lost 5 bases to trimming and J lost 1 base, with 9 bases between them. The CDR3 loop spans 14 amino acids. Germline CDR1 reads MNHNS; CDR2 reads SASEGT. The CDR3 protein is CASSSQDSNQPQHF. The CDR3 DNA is TGTGCCAGCAGTAGTCAGGACAGCAATCAGCCCCAGCATTTT.

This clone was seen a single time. CDR3 sequence reads: CAWSVTDSGGQYF. Written as DNA, the CDR3 is TGTGCCTGGAGTGTTACGGACAGCGGCGGGCAGTACTTC. The rearrangement links TRBV30 to TRBJ2-7; D perhaps matches TRBD1 (6 bases). V shed 0 bases and J shed 9 bases, with 15 bases lying between them. Per the germline V gene, CDR1 is GTSNPN and CDR2 is SVGIG (reference sequence). The CDR3 sequence is 13 residues long.

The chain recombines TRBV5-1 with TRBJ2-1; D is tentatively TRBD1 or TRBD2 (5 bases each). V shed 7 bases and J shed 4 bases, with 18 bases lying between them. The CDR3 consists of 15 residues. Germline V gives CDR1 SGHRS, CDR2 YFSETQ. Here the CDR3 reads CASSLRGAIYNEQFF. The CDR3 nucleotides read TGCGCCAGCTCCCTGAGGGGCGCGATTTACAATGAGCAGTTCTTC.

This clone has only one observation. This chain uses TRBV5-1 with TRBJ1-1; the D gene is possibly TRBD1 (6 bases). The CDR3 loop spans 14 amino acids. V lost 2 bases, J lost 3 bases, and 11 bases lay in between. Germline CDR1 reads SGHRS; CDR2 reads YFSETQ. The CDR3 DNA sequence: TGCGCCAGCAGCTTACAGGGTCAAGACACTGAAGCTTTCTTT. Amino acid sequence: CASSLQGQDTEAFF.

CDR3 nucleotides: TGCGCCAGCAGCCTGACGGGACAAACCTACAATGAGCAGTTCTTC. Translation: CASSLTGQTYNEQFF. This rearrangement joins TRBV5-1 to TRBJ2-1; TRBD1 might be the D (6 bases). Per the germline V gene, CDR1 is SGHRS and CDR2 is YFSETQ. The CDR3 runs to 15 residues. V was cut by 4 bases and J by 2 bases, with 13 bases left in between. The full variable domain, completed using reference TRBV5-1 and TRBJ2-1, is KAGVTQTPRYLIKTRGQQVTLSCSPISGHRSVSWYQQTPGQGLQFLFEYFSETQRNKGNFPGRFSGRQFSNSRSEMNVSTLELGDSALYLCASSLTGQTYNEQFFGPGTRLTVL.

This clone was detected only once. CDR3 in amino acids: CASSLERTGTYEQYF. As DNA, the CDR3 is TGTGCCAGCAGCTTGGAGCGGACAGGGACCTACGAGCAGTACTTC. V gene TRBV5-8 combines with J gene TRBJ2-7, with TRBD1 identical over 8 bases. The length of the CDR3 is 15 residues. Trimming removed 0 bases from V and 2 bases from J; junction bases left unmatched: 4. The germline V gene has CDR1 SGHTS and CDR2 YDEGEE.

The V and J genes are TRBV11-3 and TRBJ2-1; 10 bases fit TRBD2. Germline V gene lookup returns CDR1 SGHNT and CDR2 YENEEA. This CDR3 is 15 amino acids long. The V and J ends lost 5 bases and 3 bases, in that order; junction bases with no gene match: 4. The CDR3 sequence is CASSRWTSGYNEQFF. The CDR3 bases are TGTGCCAGCAGCCGCTGGACTAGCGGCTACAATGAGCAGTTCTTC.

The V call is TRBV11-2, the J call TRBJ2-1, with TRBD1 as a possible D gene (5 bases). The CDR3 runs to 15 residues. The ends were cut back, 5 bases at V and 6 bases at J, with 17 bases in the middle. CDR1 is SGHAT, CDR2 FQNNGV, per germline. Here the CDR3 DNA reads TGTGCCAGCAGCCCAACAGGCATAGGGTTCAATGAGCAGTTCTTC. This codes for CASSPTGIGFNEQFF.

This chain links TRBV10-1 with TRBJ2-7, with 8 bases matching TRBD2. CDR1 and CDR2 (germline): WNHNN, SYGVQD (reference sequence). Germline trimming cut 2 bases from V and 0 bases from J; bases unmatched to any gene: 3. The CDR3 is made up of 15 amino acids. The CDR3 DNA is TGCGCCAGCAGTGAGAGTCTAGCGGGCTCCTACGAGCAGTACTTC. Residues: CASSESLAGSYEQYF.

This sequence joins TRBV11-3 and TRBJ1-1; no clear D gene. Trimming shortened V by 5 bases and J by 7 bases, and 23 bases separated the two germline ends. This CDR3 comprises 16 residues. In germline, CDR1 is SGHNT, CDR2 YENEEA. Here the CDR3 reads CASSPQIGVFLSEAFF. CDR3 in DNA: TGTGCCAGCAGCCCTCAGATCGGCGTCTTTCTGAGTGAAGCTTTCTTT.

The CDR3 loop is CASSSGLAGVYEQYF. In DNA form, the CDR3 reads TGTGCCAGCAGCTCCGGACTAGCGGGAGTATACGAGCAGTACTTC. The chain is built from TRBV7-8 and TRBJ2-7; 13 nucleotides match TRBD2. The CDR3 is 15 residues long. J was trimmed by 4 bases and V by 4 bases; bases with no gene match: 4. Germline V gene sequence: CDR1 SGHVS, CDR2 FQNEAQ.

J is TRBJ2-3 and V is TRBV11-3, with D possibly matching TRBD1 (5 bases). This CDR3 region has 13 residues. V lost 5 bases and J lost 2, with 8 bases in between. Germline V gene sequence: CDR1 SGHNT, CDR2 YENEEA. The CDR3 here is CASSPGITDTQYF. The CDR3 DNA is TGTGCCAGCAGCCCAGGGATCACAGATACGCAGTATTTT.

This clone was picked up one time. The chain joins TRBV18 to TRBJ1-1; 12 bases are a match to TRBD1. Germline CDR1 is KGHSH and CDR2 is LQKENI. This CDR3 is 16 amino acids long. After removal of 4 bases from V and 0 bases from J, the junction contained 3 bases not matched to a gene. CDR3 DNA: TGTGCCAGCTCACGAGGGACAGGGGGCTTGAACACTGAAGCTTTCTTT. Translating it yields CASSRGTGGLNTEAFF.

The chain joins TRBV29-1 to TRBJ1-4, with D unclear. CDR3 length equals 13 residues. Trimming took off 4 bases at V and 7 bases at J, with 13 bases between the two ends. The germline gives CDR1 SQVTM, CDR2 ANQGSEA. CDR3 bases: TGCAGCGTTGGAAGGGCGGGGAGTGAAAAACTGTTTTTT. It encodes CSVGRAGSEKLFF.

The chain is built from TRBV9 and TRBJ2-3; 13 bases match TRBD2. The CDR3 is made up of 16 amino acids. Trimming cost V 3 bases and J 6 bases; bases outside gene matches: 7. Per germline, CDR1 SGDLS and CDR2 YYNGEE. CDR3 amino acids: CASSGTLAGGGDTQYF. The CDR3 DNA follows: TGTGCCAGCAGCGGGACACTAGCGGGAGGGGGGGATACGCAGTATTTT.

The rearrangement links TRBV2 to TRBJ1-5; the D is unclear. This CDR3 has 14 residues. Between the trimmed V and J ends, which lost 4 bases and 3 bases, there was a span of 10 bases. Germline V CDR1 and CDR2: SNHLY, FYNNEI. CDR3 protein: CASSVAVYNQPQHF. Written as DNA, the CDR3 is TGTGCCAGCAGTGTCGCGGTTTACAATCAGCCCCAGCATTTT. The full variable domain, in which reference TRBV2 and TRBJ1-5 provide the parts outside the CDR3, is EPEVTQTPSHQVTQMGQEVILRCVPISNHLYFYWYRQILGQKVEFLVSFYNNEISEKSEIFDDQFSVERPDGSNFTLKIRSTKLEDSAMYFCASSVAVYNQPQHFGDGTRLSIL.